This T cell receptor beta chain emerged from a study of regulatory T cells in long-lasting Graves disease. This clonotype has at least ten counts. Its antigen is unknown. The ends were cut back, 5 bases at V and 6 bases at J, with 13 bases in the middle. Germline assignment: CDR1 MNHNS and CDR2 SASEGT. CDR3 length equals 13 residues. Both iRepertoire HTBI primers and Arm-PCR of CDR3 regions were used to build the TCR beta libraries. Original methodology: Gene usage covered approximately 60 TRBV and more than twelve TRBJ segments. In TCRdb, the multiplex PCR reads were re-called with MiXCR into one record per CDR3 protein. The V and J calls follow TCRdb's processing rather than the paper's. The sample lists some 600,000 distinct CDR3 sequences; 15% to 20% were seen once. General study findings and limits: Persistent Graves' patients showed less TCR diversity than newly diagnosed ones. Small numbers of samples may have cut accuracy.

Time point specified: newly diagnosed GD, antithyroid drugs for less than 3 months. PBMC-derived RNA was used for the TCR library. The same data also went into a second study, on T cells in Graves' hyperthyroidism and ophthalmopathy.

The TCR was taken from a man aged 18 to 30 with Graves disease. The sample in question was peripheral blood mononuclear cells (PBMCs), obtained at new diagnosis, from a patient treated with antithyroid drugs. The V call is TRBV6-1, the J call TRBJ1-2, with D possibly TRBD1 on 5 matching bases. CDR3 nucleotide sequence: TGTGCCAGCAGTCAGTCCAGGGAGAATGGCTACACCTTC. Its translation: CASSQSRENGYTF.